The 16 T cell receptor beta chains reported below all come from one sample, sequenced in a study of T cells in Graves' hyperthyroidism and ophthalmopathy. RNA transcripts gave rise to amplified TCR beta CDR3 regions. The TCR CDR3 was amplified in a first-round RT-PCR using the HTBI primer set. TCRdb re-derived calls from the multiplex PCR reads in MiXCR, one entry per CDR3 protein. The sample yields roughly 400,000 distinct CDR3 sequences, around 16% seen once. Specimen: blood. The receptors shown here come from a woman between 18 and 29 years old with Graves' hyperthyroidism that later progressed to Graves' ophthalmopathy.

In its sample, this clonotype was seen many times. V gene TRBV2 combines with J gene TRBJ2-5, with 12 nucleotides matching TRBD1. Germline loops: CDR1 SNHLY, CDR2 FYNNEI. V shed 9 bases, J shed 5 bases, and the junction held 10 bases outside the gene matches. This CDR3 comprises 15 residues. DNA for the CDR3: TGTGCCAGTGCACCGGGACAGGGGGCTTTGGAGACCCAGTACTTC. Protein product: CASAPGQGALETQYF.

V and J are TRBV15 and TRBJ1-1; D not certain. Germline V gene sequence: CDR1 LNHNV, CDR2 YYDKDF (reference sequence). This CDR3 has 16 amino acids. Trimming removed 0 bases from V and 0 bases from J, with 11 bases in between. Here the CDR3 DNA reads TGTGCCACCAGCAGAGATAGGAGGACCTTGAACACTGAAGCTTTCTTT. As protein: CATSRDRRTLNTEAFF.

In its sample, this clonotype was seen many times. The chain is built from TRBV5-1 and TRBJ2-1; D is possibly TRBD1 or TRBD2 (5 bases each). The V gene lost 1 base and the J gene lost 7 bases, with 21 bases spanning the gap. The CDR3 has 17 residues. Germline V gene sequence: CDR1 SGHRS, CDR2 YFSETQ. The CDR3 loop reads CASSLYRTGPAKNEQFF. DNA of the CDR3: TGCGCCAGCAGCTTGTACCGGACGGGACCAGCGAAGAATGAGCAGTTCTTC.

This clonotype was counted ten times or more. This chain links TRBV6-1 with TRBJ2-1; D is ambiguous. The CDR3 has 13 residues. V was pared by 7 bases and J by 10 bases, with 17 bases between. The germline V gene encodes CDR1 MNHNS and CDR2 SASEGT. CDR3 protein: CASTLTALGEQFF. DNA of the CDR3: TGTGCCAGCACCTTGACGGCCCTAGGGGAGCAGTTCTTC.

This sequence joins TRBV19 and TRBJ1-1; weak D call: TRBD1 (6 bases). Trimming removed 6 bases at V and 10 bases at J, with 18 bases between. The CDR3 totals 13 residues. Germline CDR1 reads LNHDA; CDR2 reads SQIVND (reference sequence). CDR3 DNA: TGTGCCAGTAGCGCCTCGGACAGTAAATCAGCTTTCTTT. Translating it yields CASSASDSKSAFF.

This clonotype has only a few counts. The rearrangement links TRBV10-3 to TRBJ2-1; tentative D call: TRBD1 (6 bases). From germline, CDR1 is ENHRY and CDR2 SYGVKD. Trimming shortened V by 9 bases and J by 5 bases, and 20 bases separated the two germline ends. This CDR3 has 15 amino acids. CDR3 bases: TGTGCCATTTCTACAGGGCCGCAAAGGGACAATGAGCAGTTCTTC. The encoded protein is CAISTGPQRDNEQFF.

This clonotype was detected ten times or more. This chain's CDR3 is CACRQGGNQETQYF. The CDR3 DNA reads TGTGCCTGTAGACAGGGTGGAAACCAAGAGACCCAGTACTTC. The chain is built from TRBV2 and TRBJ2-5, with TRBD1 identical over 7 bases. This CDR3 region has 14 residues. In germline, CDR1 is SNHLY, CDR2 FYNNEI. The trim removed 11 bases at V and 0 bases at J, leaving 9 bases unmatched. Combining the CDR3 with reference TRBV2 and TRBJ2-5 gives the whole variable domain EPEVTQTPSHQVTQMGQEVILRCVPISNHLYFYWYRQILGQKVEFLVSFYNNEISEKSEIFDDQFSVERPDGSNFTLKIRSTKLEDSAMYFCACRQGGNQETQYFGPGTRLLVL.

This clonotype has a count of ten or more. The chain combines TRBV11-2 with TRBJ1-1, with 9 bases fitting TRBD1. The CDR3 sequence is 16 residues long. The germline CDR1 and CDR2 sequences are SGHAT and FQNNGV. Losses at the gene ends were 1 base for V and 1 base for J; bases not matched to a gene: 4. The CDR3 loop reads CASSLGAQGANTEAFF. The CDR3 region has the DNA TGTGCCAGCAGCTTAGGGGCACAGGGGGCGAACACTGAAGCTTTCTTT.

This clonotype was seen many times. V usage is TRBV7-2 and J usage is TRBJ2-3; D gene uncertain. V was cut by 2 bases and J by 0 bases, with 9 bases left in between. The CDR3 loop spans 15 amino acids. The V gene's germline CDR1 is SGHTA and CDR2 FQGNSA. DNA for the CDR3: TGTGCCAGCAGCTTAACGATGACTAGCACAGATACGCAGTATTTT. It encodes CASSLTMTSTDTQYF.

As for this clonotype: With a much larger clone just one base away, this may be a read error. V gene TRBV7-4 combines with J gene TRBJ2-1, with TRBD2 identical over 10 bases. Per germline, CDR1 SGHVT and CDR2 SQSDAQ. This CDR3 comprises 19 residues. The CDR3 nucleotides read TGTGCCAGCAGTTTAGAAGCTGGGGGACTAGCGAGATTTTTCAATGAGCAGTTCTTC. It translates to CASSLEAGGLARFFNEQFF.

This clonotype was seen more than once but under ten times. This chain connects TRBV18 to TRBJ1-2; 7 nucleotides line up with TRBD1. V lost 3 bases to trimming and J lost 4 bases; unmatched junction nucleotides: 2. This CDR3 is built from 13 residues. CDR1 is KGHSH, CDR2 LQKENI, per germline. The CDR3 sequence is CASSPGQSYGYTF. CDR3 nucleotides: TGTGCCAGCTCACCGGGACAGAGCTATGGCTACACCTTC.

About this clonotype itself: A much larger clone differs from this one at a single base, so this may be a read error. The chain couples TRBV20-1 to TRBJ2-1; 9 bases map to TRBD2. There are 14 residues in the CDR3. Germline assignment: CDR1 DFQATT and CDR2 SNEGSKA (reference sequence). CDR3 protein: CSARDAGGVNEPFF. DNA for the CDR3: TGCAGTGCTAGAGATGCGGGAGGGGTCAATGAGCCGTTCTTC.

This clonotype appeared once. A much larger clonotype is one base distant, so this may be a read error. This likely comes from a read error, as the CDR3 has no conserved phenylalanine or tryptophan at its end. The chain combines TRBV30 with TRBJ1-3; D gene ambiguous. This CDR3 is built from 12 residues. V dropped 1 base and J dropped 2 bases, with 3 bases sitting between them. Germline CDR1 GTSNPN, CDR2 SVGIG (reference sequence). CDR3 sequence reads: CAWSDTGNTIYL. Here the CDR3 DNA reads TGTGCCTGGAGTGACACTGGAAACACCATATATCTT.

The V and J genes are TRBV12-5 and TRBJ1-2, with 9 bases aligning to TRBD1. CDR1 is LGHNT, CDR2 FRNRAP, per germline. This CDR3 contains 17 residues. V was clipped by 0 bases and J by 3 bases; unmatched bases: 8. DNA for the CDR3: TGTGCTAGTGGTTTGGTACTTACGGGACAGGGCCACTATGGCTACACCTTC. This encodes CASGLVLTGQGHYGYTF.

This clonotype was counted ten times or more. This chain joins TRBV13 and TRBJ1-2; weak D call: TRBD1 (5 bases). The CDR3 covers 12 residues. CDR1 and CDR2 (germline): PRHDT, FYEKMQ (reference sequence). Trimming cost V 6 bases and J 8 bases, with 13 bases left between them. The CDR3 is CASSRPGVGYTF. Here the CDR3 DNA reads TGTGCCAGCAGTCGACCGGGGGTCGGCTACACCTTC.

This clonotype was seen many times. The rearrangement joins TRBV27 to TRBJ2-7; 9 bases align to TRBD2. After removal of 4 bases from V and 4 bases from J, the junction contained 8 bases not matched to a gene. The germline gives CDR1 MNHEY, CDR2 SMNVEV (reference sequence). This CDR3 is built from 15 residues. The CDR3 loop is CASSSLAGGEYEQYF. Written as DNA, the CDR3 is TGTGCCAGCAGTTCTCTGGCGGGAGGGGAATACGAGCAGTACTTC.